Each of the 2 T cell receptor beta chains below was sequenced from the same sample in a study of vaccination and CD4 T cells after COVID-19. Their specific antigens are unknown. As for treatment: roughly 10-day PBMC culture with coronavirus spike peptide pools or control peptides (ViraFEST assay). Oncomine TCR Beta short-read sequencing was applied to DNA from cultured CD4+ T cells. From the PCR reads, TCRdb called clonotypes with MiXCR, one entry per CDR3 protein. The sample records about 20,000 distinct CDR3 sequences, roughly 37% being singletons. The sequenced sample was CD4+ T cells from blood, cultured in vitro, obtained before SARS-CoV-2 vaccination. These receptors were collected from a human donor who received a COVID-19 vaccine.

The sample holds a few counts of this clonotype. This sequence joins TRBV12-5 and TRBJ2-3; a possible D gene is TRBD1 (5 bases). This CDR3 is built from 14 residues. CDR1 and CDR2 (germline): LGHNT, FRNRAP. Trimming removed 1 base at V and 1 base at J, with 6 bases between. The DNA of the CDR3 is TGTGCTAGTGGTTTGGGCAGGGGCACAGATACGCAGTATTTT. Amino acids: CASGLGRGTDTQYF.

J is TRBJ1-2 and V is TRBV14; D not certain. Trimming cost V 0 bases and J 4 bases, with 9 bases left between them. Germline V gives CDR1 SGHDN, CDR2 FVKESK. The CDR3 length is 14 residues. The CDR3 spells CASSQDYGFYGYTF. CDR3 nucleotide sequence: TGTGCCAGCAGCCAAGATTACGGATTCTATGGCTACACCTTC.